The 13 T cell receptor beta chains below come from one sample, sequenced in a study of blood T cell repertoires in COVID-19. Clones were sequenced by immunoSEQ multiplex PCR, and TCRdb holds only the in-frame ones, with some missing. The sample lists over 200,000 clones; around 84% were seen once. Sequenced input: peripheral blood. The origin of the receptors is a woman older than 75 with active or convalescent COVID-19.

This clone was picked up a small number of times. The chain's CDR3 is CASSGGGPQPQHF. CDR3 bases: TGTGCCAGCAGTGGAGGGGGACCCCAGCCCCAGCATTTT. The rearrangement joins TRBV2 to TRBJ1-5, with D perhaps TRBD1 (6 bases). From germline, CDR1 is SNHLY and CDR2 FYNNEI. The CDR3 runs to 13 residues. Trimming took off 4 bases at V and 7 bases at J, with 11 bases between the two ends.

This chain uses TRBV6-5 with TRBJ1-2; D not certain. The CDR3 spans 13 residues. CDR1 is MNHEY and CDR2 is SVGAGI in the germline V gene. Trimming removed 0 bases from V and 8 bases from J, with 10 bases in between. The CDR3 reads CASSYSQYDGYTF. The CDR3 DNA reads TGTGCCAGCAGTTACTCACAGTACGACGGCTACACCTTC.

The gene calls are TRBV24-1 and TRBJ1-1; weak D call: TRBD1 (5 bases). The V gene's germline CDR1 is KGHDR and CDR2 SFDVKD. Between the trimmed V and J ends, which lost 5 bases and 7 bases, there was a span of 13 bases. The CDR3 spans 13 residues. The CDR3 region is CATSAIGGDEAFF. Here the CDR3 DNA reads TGTGCCACCAGTGCCATCGGAGGGGATGAAGCTTTCTTT.

This chain connects TRBV18 to TRBJ2-5; 8 nucleotides align to TRBD1. The CDR3 is made up of 15 amino acids. Looked up from germline, CDR1 is KGHSH and CDR2 is LQKENI. V shed 3 bases and J 3 bases; nucleotides not matched to a gene: 6. The CDR3 protein is CASSPLMTGEETQYF. The CDR3 bases are TGTGCCAGCTCACCGCTAATGACAGGGGAAGAGACCCAGTACTTC.

The V call is TRBV2, the J call TRBJ1-3, with a possible D match to TRBD1 (6 bases). V was cut by 1 base and J by 0 bases, with 10 bases left in between. Germline V gives CDR1 SNHLY, CDR2 FYNNEI. This CDR3 region has 16 residues. The DNA of the CDR3 is TGTGCCAGCAGTGAAGGGCAGGGGCTCTCTGGAAACACCATATATTTT. This translates into CASSEGQGLSGNTIYF.

This clone is classed as medium-sized. The rearrangement uses TRBV4-2 and TRBJ1-2; TRBD1 matches at 7 bases. V was clipped by 1 base and J by 8 bases; unmatched bases: 10. CDR1 LGHNA and CDR2 YNFKEQ come from the germline V gene. This CDR3 is 15 amino acids long. CDR3 sequence reads: CASSQVFDRVGGYTF. CDR3 in DNA: TGTGCCAGCAGCCAAGTCTTTGACAGGGTGGGAGGCTACACCTTC.

This sequence joins TRBV11-3 and TRBJ2-3; 7 bases line up with TRBD2. V dropped 4 bases and J dropped 4; count of bases not matched to a gene: 14. CDR1 and CDR2 (germline): SGHNT, YENEEA. CDR3 size: 17 residues. The CDR3 loop reads CASSSGAVAGEADTQYF. The CDR3 nucleotides read TGTGCCAGCAGCTCCGGAGCGGTGGCGGGAGAGGCAGATACGCAGTATTTT.

The V call is TRBV7-8, the J call TRBJ1-5, with D unresolved. This CDR3 region has 13 residues. Trimming cost V 4 bases and J 5 bases, with 9 bases left between them. The germline V gene encodes CDR1 SGHVS and CDR2 FQNEAQ. In DNA, the CDR3 is TGTGCCAGCAGCTCAGACATTTATCAGCCCCAGCATTTT. This gives the protein CASSSDIYQPQHF.

This chain connects TRBV7-9 to TRBJ2-7, with a weak D call TRBD2 (5 bases). Trimming removed 2 bases at V and 0 bases at J, with 14 bases between. From germline, CDR1 is SEHNR and CDR2 FQNEAQ (reference sequence). The CDR3 covers 16 residues. CDR3 coding DNA: TGTGCCAGCAGCTTATGGAGGCCAGGAGGCTCCTACGAGCAGTACTTC. The encoded protein is CASSLWRPGGSYEQYF.

This rearrangement joins TRBV2 to TRBJ2-1; possible D gene TRBD2, 6 bases. Deletions cut 7 bases from V and 2 bases from J, with 12 bases between. Germline CDR1 reads SNHLY; CDR2 reads FYNNEI. The CDR3 spans 14 residues. CDR3 in amino acids: CASKRGGAYNEQFF. The CDR3 DNA follows: TGTGCCAGCAAAAGGGGAGGAGCCTACAATGAGCAGTTCTTC.

The rearrangement joins TRBV7-8 to TRBJ2-1; D remains ambiguous. Per germline, CDR1 SGHVS and CDR2 FQNEAQ. The CDR3 consists of 15 residues. The V and J ends lost 1 base and 2 bases respectively, with 9 bases between them. DNA of the CDR3: TGTGCCAGCAGCTTAGTTGGGCAAACCTACAATGAGCAGTTCTTC. Translating gives CASSLVGQTYNEQFF.

The V and J genes are TRBV7-2 and TRBJ2-5; a weak D match, TRBD2 (5 bases). Germline CDR1 reads SGHTA; CDR2 reads FQGNSA. The CDR3 has 13 amino acids. V was pared by 4 bases and J by 5 bases, with 11 bases between. This CDR3 is CASSWAAGETQYF. CDR3 nucleotides: TGTGCCAGCAGCTGGGCGGCGGGTGAGACCCAGTACTTC.

The chain combines TRBV6-2 or TRBV6-3 with TRBJ2-4, with D hard to call. V lost 4 bases to trimming and J lost 9 bases, with 19 bases between them. The CDR3 runs to 15 residues. CDR1 is MNHEY and CDR2 is SVGEGT in the germline V gene. CDR3 DNA sequence: TGTGCCAGCAGTTGCCAAGAGGCCCGTACGAGCATTCAGTACTTC. Protein: CASSCQEARTSIQYF.